This T cell receptor (beta chain) is from a study of early T cells in non-severe SARS-CoV-2 infection. The CDR3 is 18 amino acids long, termini counted. This clonotype has only a few counts. Because the CDR3's place on the DNA is in doubt, the DNA is left out and the CDR3 is given as listed by TCRdb. TCRdb itself ran the 5' RACE reads through MiXCR, one entry per CDR3 protein. The sample lists over 55,000 distinct CDR3 sequences, about an eighth seen once, with about 1.3% in the top ten. Sequencing used whole blood. The chain carries TRBV7-5 and TRBJ2-7; TRBD2 reflects the table's D call only, with no check against the DNA. TRBV7-5 is marked as a pseudogene. This clonotype was obtained from an adult who was a healthcare worker with PCR-confirmed SARS-CoV-2 infection or an uninfected control (not recorded which). CDR3 region: CISVPEDRLAGGPGEQYF.